A selection of T cell receptor beta chains follows, all from one sample in a study of T cell responses to AZD1222 COVID-19 vaccine. Repertoires were generated with immunoSEQ multiplex PCR, while TCRdb's copy carries only in-frame clones and drops some. The table lists about 110,000 clones, roughly 86% of them singletons. This specimen was peripheral blood, taken on day 0 of MenACWY control vaccination. These receptors came from an adult in good health. CDR3s include the opening cysteine and the closing phenylalanine or tryptophan.

v_gene: TRBV6-5
CDR3aa: CASSYSADLYYGYTF

v_gene: TRBV7-8
CDR3aa: CASSPRSREGTTTDTQYF

v_gene: TRBV29-1
CDR3aa: CSVSGSGNTIYF

v_gene: TRBV18
CDR3aa: CASSPAQGNQPQHF

v_gene: TRBV4-1
CDR3aa: CASSQVGGGYGYTF

v_gene: TRBV4-1
CDR3aa: CASSQVQEGNQPQHF

v_gene: TRBV5-6
CDR3aa: CASSSYGGQGAYGYTF

v_gene: TRBV28
CDR3aa: CASRSPPTALLETQYF

v_gene: TRBV5-8
CDR3aa: CASSLDSSYNSPLHF

v_gene: TRBV30
CDR3aa: CAFTTGLAGADTQYF

v_gene: TRBV5-8
CDR3aa: CASSRSGRNNEKLFF

v_gene: TRBV12-3/TRBV12-4
CDR3aa: CASSLRDIQPQHF

v_gene: TRBV6-5
CDR3aa: CASSFKARPNQPQHF

v_gene: TRBV28
CDR3aa: CASSGGDDQGEAFF

v_gene: TRBV15
CDR3aa: CATSRGQGLRTEAFF

v_gene: TRBV2
CDR3aa: CASRDRGVSGYTF

v_gene: TRBV19
CDR3aa: CASSPAPDRQPQHF

v_gene: TRBV4-2
CDR3aa: CASSQEAGTVNQPQHF

v_gene: TRBV4-1
CDR3aa: CASSHQDRAATDTQYF

v_gene: TRBV30
CDR3aa: CAWSAGTGYNQPQHF

v_gene: TRBV4-3
CDR3aa: CASSLESGSSYNEQFF

v_gene: TRBV19
CDR3aa: CASSMAAGQPQHF

v_gene: TRBV12-5
CDR3aa: CASGLRTSGGPSSYNEQFF

v_gene: TRBV4-1
CDR3aa: CASSPQLGSPYGYTF

v_gene: TRBV28
CDR3aa: CASSLEEGATGNQPQHF

v_gene: TRBV6-5
CDR3aa: CASSYDRSSYNEQFF

v_gene: TRBV2
CDR3aa: CASSKGLALRGEQFF

v_gene: TRBV11-3
CDR3aa: CASSAQGAEAFF

v_gene: TRBV14
CDR3aa: CASSPRDRGLTDTQYF

v_gene: TRBV4-1
CDR3aa: CASSQDLSSDTQYF

v_gene: TRBV7-2
CDR3aa: CASSLGPNQPQHF

v_gene: TRBV5-1
CDR3aa: CASSLASVGTDTQYF

v_gene: TRBV7-9
CDR3aa: CASSLGQGPGTEAFF

v_gene: TRBV11-2
CDR3aa: CASSLGGDNTEAFF

v_gene: TRBV19
CDR3aa: CASSSTPSPYNEQFF

v_gene: TRBV4-3
CDR3aa: CASSQDFPPSYTF

v_gene: TRBV27
CDR3aa: CASSLSPGTEAFF

v_gene: TRBV15
CDR3aa: CATSRGPTGTGVYEQYF

v_gene: TRBV28
CDR3aa: CASSFFDSTDTQYF